This TCR beta chain came from a study of response to subunit inactivated influenza vaccine. Findings and caveats of the study: Few new T cells, the authors suggested, are recruited by each seasonal influenza vaccination.

TCRdb itself ran the RT-PCR reads through MiXCR, one entry per CDR3 protein. Of hundreds of thousands of distinct CDR3 sequences in the sample, approximately 7.6% were seen once. This clonotype was observed many times. Antigen unknown. Sequenced here: PBMCs from blood, sampled approximately 25 months after vaccination. This TCR was sampled from a man between 50 and 75 years old who received an inactivated influenza vaccine.

CDR3 sequence (DNA): TGTGCCAGCAGCTTGGTAGGGCTCGGGTACGAGCAGTACTTC. Amino acids: CASSLVGLGYEQYF. This chain joins TRBV7-9 and TRBJ2-7; D is uncertain. V was clipped by 3 bases and J by 4 bases, with 13 bases between them. The CDR3 is made up of 14 amino acids. Germline-derived CDR1 and CDR2 are SEHNR and FQNEAQ (reference sequence).